This T cell receptor beta chain was obtained from a study of PD-1 blockade in mismatch repair-deficient tumors. Time point reported: 10-day in vitro stimulation with candidate neoantigen peptide 5. Cells were stimulated 10 days with each of over five ELISpot-reactive neoantigens. Measured with immunoSEQ multiplex PCR; TCRdb has only the in-frame clones, and not every one. There are some 16,000 clones in the sample; more than 80% occur only once, and roughly 9.7% lies in the top ten. CDR3 length: 11 residues. Germline-derived CDR1 and CDR2 are MDHEN and SYDVKM. Trimming removed 4 bases from V and 7 bases from J, with 6 bases in between. With respect to this clone: Its cognate antigen is unknown.

The V gene is TRBV28, the J gene TRBJ2-3, with D unclear. This sample comprised cells cultured in vitro, obtained from a patient treated with pembrolizumab. The clonotype was recovered from an adult with mismatch repair-deficient cancer. The CDR3 sequence is CASSYPNTQYF. In DNA form, the CDR3 reads TGTGCCAGCAGTTACCCGAATACGCAGTATTTT. The full variable domain, completed using reference TRBV28 and TRBJ2-3, is DVKVTQSSRYLVKRTGEKVFLECVQDMDHENMFWYRQDPGLGLRLIYFSYDVKMKEKGDIPEGYSVSREKKERFSLILESASTNQTSMYLCASSYPNTQYFGPGTRLTVL.